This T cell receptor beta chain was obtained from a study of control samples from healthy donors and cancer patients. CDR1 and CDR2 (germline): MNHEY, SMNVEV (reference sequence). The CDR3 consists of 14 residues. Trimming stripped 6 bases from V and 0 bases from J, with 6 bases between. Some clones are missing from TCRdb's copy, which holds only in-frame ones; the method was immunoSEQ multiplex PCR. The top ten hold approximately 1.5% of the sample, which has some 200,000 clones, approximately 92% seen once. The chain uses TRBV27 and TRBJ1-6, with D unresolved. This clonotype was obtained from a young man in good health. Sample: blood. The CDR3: CASSLLSYNSPLHF. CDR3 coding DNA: TGTGCCAGCAGCCTCCTCTCCTATAATTCACCCCTCCACTTT.